The 6 T cell receptor beta chains presented below share a single source sample, sequenced in a study of blood T cell repertoires in COVID-19 (dated by TCRdb to about 2020). Library generation was performed with the immunoSEQ multiplex PCR assay. TCRdb's version of the immuneACCESS table is confined to in-frame rearrangements and falls short of the full clone set. An unresolved V gene accounts for under half of the shortfall where checked; the remainder is of unknown origin. Within this sample are roughly 73,000 clones, with roughly three quarters of them counted one time only. The ten most abundant clones make up under 25% of the sample. The material sequenced was peripheral blood. The receptor source for this set is a man aged 70-80 years with acute or convalescent COVID-19.

The count of this clone is one. This chain joins TRBV2 and TRBJ2-2, with D possibly matching TRBD2 (5 bases). V was trimmed by 6 bases and J by 0 bases, leaving 5 bases between them. This CDR3 comprises 13 residues. The germline CDR1 and CDR2 sequences are SNHLY and FYNNEI. In DNA, the CDR3 is TGTGCCAGCAGCGGGGCGAACACCGGGGAGCTGTTTTTT. Protein: CASSGANTGELFF.

The rearrangement links TRBV19 to TRBJ1-1, with TRBD1 identical over 8 bases. The CDR3 covers 14 residues. Germline V gene data show CDR1 as LNHDA and CDR2 as SQIVND (reference sequence). Trimming took 7 bases from V and 14 from J; bases not matched to a gene: 18. The CDR3 spells CASTYPAGGRGLFF. In DNA, the CDR3 is TGTGCCAGTACCTATCCGGCAGGGGGCCGCGGGTTGTTCTTT.

The chain uses TRBV7-2 and TRBJ2-7, with D unclear. The CDR3 spans 15 residues. The V and J ends lost 1 base and 3 bases respectively, with 13 bases between them. Germline V lookup: CDR1 SGHTA, CDR2 FQGNSA. CDR3 sequence: CASSLVTDPIYEQYF. The CDR3 DNA is TGTGCCAGCAGCTTAGTAACAGATCCCATCTACGAGCAGTACTTC.

This chain uses TRBV20-1 with TRBJ2-5; 7 bases align to TRBD2. The ends lost 3 bases at V and 1 base at J; junction bases unmatched: 14. The CDR3 is 17 residues long. Per the germline V gene, CDR1 is DFQATT and CDR2 is SNEGSKA (reference sequence). CDR3: CSASPVAGTTAQETQYF. The CDR3 nucleotides read TGCAGTGCTAGTCCGGTAGCGGGCACGACCGCCCAAGAGACCCAGTACTTC.

The V gene is TRBV14, the J gene TRBJ2-1, with 8 nucleotides matching TRBD2. Germline CDR1 reads SGHDN; CDR2 reads FVKESK. The ends lost 4 bases at V and 3 bases at J; junction bases unmatched: 8. The CDR3 is 16 amino acids. For the CDR3, the DNA is TGTGCCAGCAGCCGTATGACGGGAGGGGGCTACAATGAGCAGTTCTTC. Protein sequence: CASSRMTGGGYNEQFF. The full variable domain, its missing parts supplied by reference TRBV14 and TRBJ2-1, is EAGVTQFPSHSVIEKGQTVTLRCDPISGHDNLYWYRRVMGKEIKFLLHFVKESKQDESGMPNNRFLAERTGGTYSTLKVQPAELEDSGVYFCASSRMTGGGYNEQFFGPGTRLTVL.

Written as DNA, the CDR3 is TGTGCCAGCAGCGTAGGGGGGACAGGCCCCTACGAGCAGTACTTC. It is translated as CASSVGGTGPYEQYF. V gene TRBV9 combines with J gene TRBJ2-7; TRBD1 agrees at 8 bases. Germline CDR1 SGDLS, CDR2 YYNGEE. CDR3 length equals 15 residues. The trim removed 0 bases at V and 2 bases at J, leaving 4 bases unmatched.